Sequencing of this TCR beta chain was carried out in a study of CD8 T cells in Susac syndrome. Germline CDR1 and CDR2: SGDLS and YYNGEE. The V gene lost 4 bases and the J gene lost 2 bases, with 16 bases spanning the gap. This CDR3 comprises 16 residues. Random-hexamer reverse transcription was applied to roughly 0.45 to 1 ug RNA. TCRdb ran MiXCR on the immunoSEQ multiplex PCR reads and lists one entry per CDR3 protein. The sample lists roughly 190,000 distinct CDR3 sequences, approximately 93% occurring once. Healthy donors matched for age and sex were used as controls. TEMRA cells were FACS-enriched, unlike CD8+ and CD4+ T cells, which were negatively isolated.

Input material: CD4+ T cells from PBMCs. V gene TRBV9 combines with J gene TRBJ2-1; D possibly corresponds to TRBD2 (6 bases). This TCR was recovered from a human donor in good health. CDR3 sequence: CASSLSPGEAYNEQFF. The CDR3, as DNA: TGTGCCAGCAGCCTTAGCCCCGGGGAGGCCTACAATGAGCAGTTCTTC.